This T cell receptor beta chain was captured in a study of T cell responses to AZD1222 COVID-19 vaccine (dated by TCRdb to the early 2020s). About the investigation overall: AZD1222 recipients whose second dose came at about 4 weeks and those whose second dose came at about 12 weeks were combined into one group, since spike-specific TCR depth and breadth did not differ between the two schedules. A total of around 240 trial participants underwent TCR sequencing, of whom 200 to 220 received two doses of AZD1222 and 26 received two doses of the MenACWY control vaccine. Trial participants were enrolled into age subgroups of 18-55, 56-69 and 70-plus years, which contained about 150, 27 and 61 TCR-sequenced participants, respectively. The investigation overall reported the following: The 56-69-year group was small, and its depth increase did not reach significance, likely because of low power. Reportedly, close to half of the unique spike-specific TCRs recognized epitopes lying outside the regions that are mutated in the B.1.351 and B.1.1.7 variants. After two AZD1222 doses, spike-specific TCR breadth and depth were significantly higher than at day 0 and than in MenACWY recipients. The vaccine-associated CD4 TCRs covered the entire spike protein, and the dominant responses fell in regions 160-218 and 743-854. Participants were mostly white British, with more females than males. The authors suggested clonal diversity may have been underestimated. Because no samples from the day 14 peak response were available, repertoires could be characterized only after the peak T cell response. Only a handful of AZD1222 recipients were SARS-CoV-2 seropositive at baseline, limiting conclusions about previously exposed vaccinees.

As for this clone: The antigen it recognizes is unknown. The sample holds no much larger clone one base away, and base qualities are not on file. Distinct nucleotide sequences in the sample also encode this CDR3.

The time point label on this specimen signifies: baseline before first vaccination. Vaccinee samples came from UK trials COV001 and COV002, including a single-blind randomized controlled phase 2/3 trial of AZD1222 (ChAdOx1 nCoV-19) in healthy adults. Trial participant PBMC samples were collected at day 0 and day 28 after the second dose for TCRbeta chain sequencing. The CDR3 regions of human TCRbeta chains were subjected to immunosequencing. On the study's bioinformatics: TCRs in the repertoires were compared against a reference library of SARS-CoV-2-specific TCRs that had been generated with the MIRA antigen-specificity platform. Breadth meant the fraction of unique TCRs that were SARS-CoV-2-associated, whereas depth meant the fraction of total T cells that were SARS-CoV-2-associated. Using the MIRA data, each spike-specific TCR was mapped to the spike region that the TCR reacts to and placed in a CD4 or CD8 class. Log10-transformed breadth and depth values were compared by one-way ANOVA with Sidak's multiple comparisons tests. TCRdb limited this immuneACCESS table to in-frame rearrangements with V and J called. A share of clones is missing; checked studies link under half to unresolved V genes, and the rest is unexplained. V and J calls and clone size are those listed in that table; D and trimming were worked out from the DNA. Within this sample are roughly 97,000 clones, with approximately 89% of them counted one time only. Together, the top ten hold around 19% of the sample.

The junction shows trimming of 1 base on V and 0 bases on J, plus 1 base between the germline ends. The CDR3 runs 12 amino acids, cysteine and phenylalanine included. This entry keeps only the CDR3 DNA: 36 bases, framed from base 1. The sequence links TRBV12-3 or TRBV12-4 to TRBJ2-7, with the D gene too uncertain to name. The material was peripheral blood, obtained on day 0 of AZD1222 vaccination. This clonotype was sampled from an adult in good health. The CDR3 reads as follows: CASSLVSYEQYF. The bases are TGTGCCAGCAGTTTAGTCTCCTACGAGCAGTACTTC.